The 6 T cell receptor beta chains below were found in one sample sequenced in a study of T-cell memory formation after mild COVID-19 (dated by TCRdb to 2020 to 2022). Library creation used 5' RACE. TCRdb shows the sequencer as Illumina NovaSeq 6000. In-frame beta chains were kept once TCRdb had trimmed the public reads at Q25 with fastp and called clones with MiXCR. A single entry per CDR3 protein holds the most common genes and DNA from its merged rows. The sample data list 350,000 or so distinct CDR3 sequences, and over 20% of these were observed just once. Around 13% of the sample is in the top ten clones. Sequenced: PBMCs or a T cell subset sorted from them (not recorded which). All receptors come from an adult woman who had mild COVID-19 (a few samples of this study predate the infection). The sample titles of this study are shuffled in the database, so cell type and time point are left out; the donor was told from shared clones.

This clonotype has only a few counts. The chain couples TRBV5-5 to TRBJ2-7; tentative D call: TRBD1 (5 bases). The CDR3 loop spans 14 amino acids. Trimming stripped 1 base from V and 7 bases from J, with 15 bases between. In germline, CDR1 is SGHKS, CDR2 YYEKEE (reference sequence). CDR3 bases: TGTGCCAGCAGCTTGTGGCAGGGTACTTGGGAGCAGTACTTC. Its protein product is CASSLWQGTWEQYF.

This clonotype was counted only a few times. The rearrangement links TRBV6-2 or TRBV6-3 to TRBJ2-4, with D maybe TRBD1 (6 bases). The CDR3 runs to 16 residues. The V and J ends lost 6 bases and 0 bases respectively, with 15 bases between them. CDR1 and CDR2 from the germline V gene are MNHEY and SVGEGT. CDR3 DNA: TGTGCCAGCAGCTCTCAGGGGTCTGTAGCCAAAAACATTCAGTACTTC. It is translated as CASSSQGSVAKNIQYF.

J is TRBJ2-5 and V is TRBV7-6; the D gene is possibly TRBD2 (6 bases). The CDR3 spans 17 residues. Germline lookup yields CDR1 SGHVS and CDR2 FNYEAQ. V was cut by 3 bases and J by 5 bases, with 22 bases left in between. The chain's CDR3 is CASSFSLSSAGRETQYF. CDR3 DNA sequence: TGTGCCAGCAGCTTCTCTCTCTCTAGCGCCGGGCGGGAGACCCAGTACTTC.

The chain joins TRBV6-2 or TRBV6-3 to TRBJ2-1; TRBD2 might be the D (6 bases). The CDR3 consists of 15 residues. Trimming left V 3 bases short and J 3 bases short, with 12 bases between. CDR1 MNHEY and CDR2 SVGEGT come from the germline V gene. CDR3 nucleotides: TGTGCCAGCAGTTATATCCGGGAGATCTACAATGAGCAGTTCTTC. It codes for CASSYIREIYNEQFF.

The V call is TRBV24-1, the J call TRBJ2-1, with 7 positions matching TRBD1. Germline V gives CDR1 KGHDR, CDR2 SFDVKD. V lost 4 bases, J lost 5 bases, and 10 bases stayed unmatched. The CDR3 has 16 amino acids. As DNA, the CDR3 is TGTGCCACCAGTGACCGCGGGCGGACAGGCCACAATGAGCAGTTCTTC. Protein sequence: CATSDRGRTGHNEQFF.

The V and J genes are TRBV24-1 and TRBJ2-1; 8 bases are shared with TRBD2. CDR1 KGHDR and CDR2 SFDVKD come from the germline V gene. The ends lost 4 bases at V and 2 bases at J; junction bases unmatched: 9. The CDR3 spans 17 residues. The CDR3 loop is CATSDRGLADAYNEQFF. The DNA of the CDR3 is TGTGCCACCAGTGACCGAGGACTAGCCGATGCCTACAATGAGCAGTTCTTC.